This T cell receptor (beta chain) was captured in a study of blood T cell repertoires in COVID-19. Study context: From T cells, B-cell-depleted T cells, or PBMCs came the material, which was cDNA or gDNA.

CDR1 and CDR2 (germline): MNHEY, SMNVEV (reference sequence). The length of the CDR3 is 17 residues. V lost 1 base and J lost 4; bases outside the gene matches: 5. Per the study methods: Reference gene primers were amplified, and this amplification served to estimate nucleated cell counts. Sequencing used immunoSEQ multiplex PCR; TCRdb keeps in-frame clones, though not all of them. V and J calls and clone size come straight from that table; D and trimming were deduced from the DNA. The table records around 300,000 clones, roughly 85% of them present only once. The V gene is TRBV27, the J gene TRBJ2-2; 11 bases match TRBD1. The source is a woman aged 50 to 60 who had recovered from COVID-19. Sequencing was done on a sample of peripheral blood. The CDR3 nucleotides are TGTGCCAGCAGTTTATTTGGACAGGGGGCGCCCACCGGGGAGCTGTTTTTT. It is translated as CASSLFGQGAPTGELFF.